These 3 T cell receptor beta chains came from one sample sequenced in a study of blood T cell repertoires in COVID-19. Assay: immunoSEQ multiplex PCR; the TCRdb copy retains only in-frame clones and omits some. Here the sample spans around 300,000 clones, 90% being singletons. Material: peripheral blood. These receptors all come from a woman aged 40 to 50 with COVID-19, enrolled during active disease.

The chain recombines TRBV6-6 with TRBJ1-5; TRBD1 aligns across 7 bases. V was pared by 7 bases and J by 4 bases, with 13 bases of the junction left unmatched. The CDR3 spans 16 residues. Per germline, CDR1 MNHNY and CDR2 SVGAGI (reference sequence). CDR3 sequence reads: CASTSQGGSTNQPQHF. The DNA for the CDR3 is TGTGCCAGCACCTCTCAGGGGGGCTCAACAAATCAGCCCCAGCATTTT.

V usage is TRBV7-9 and J usage is TRBJ2-5; TRBD2 aligns across 7 bases. V lost 3 bases, J lost 1 base, and 17 bases stayed unmatched. This CDR3 is 19 amino acids long. Germline CDR1 reads SEHNR; CDR2 reads FQNEAQ (reference sequence). The CDR3 region has the DNA TGTGCCAGCAGCTTCAGCGTGCATGGACTAGTGGGGGGCCAAGAGACCCAGTACTTC. Its translation: CASSFSVHGLVGGQETQYF.

The V gene is TRBV7-8, the J gene TRBJ1-3, with 7 bases identical to TRBD1. Looked up from germline, CDR1 is SGHVS and CDR2 is FQNEAQ. This CDR3 has 20 residues. The V segment lost 0 bases and the J segment 2 bases; nucleotides outside the gene matches: 16. CDR3 region: CASSLADRPGARRPGNTIYF. The CDR3 DNA reads TGTGCCAGCAGCTTAGCGGACAGGCCCGGAGCTCGCCGCCCTGGAAACACCATATATTTT.